The clone carrying this T cell receptor (beta chain) was seen ten or more times. Its specificity is unknown. This entry is derived from a study of tumor and adjacent non-tumor tissue in lung cancer. Overall study: Each sample yielded about 4.17 million productive TCRbeta reads on average.

This CDR3 has 15 residues. Unmatched junction bases numbered 5, after V lost 2 bases and J lost 7 bases. Germline V lookup: CDR1 ENHRY, CDR2 SYGVKD. Notes on the study in general: Significantly higher TCR diversity was found in tumor than normal lung. Tumor repertoires had a smaller top 100 clone share than normal lung.

Three rounds of nested PCR, following a modified ARM-PCR protocol, produced the TCRbeta library. TCRdb re-derived calls from the multiplex PCR reads in MiXCR, one entry per CDR3 protein. This sample carries 60,000 or so distinct CDR3 sequences, around two thirds of them seen once, and the ten largest clones take under 35%. The template was RNA from unsorted bulk tissue. More than 3 cm separated this lung sample from the edge of the tumor. Between August and November 2014, newly diagnosed, chemotherapy-naive lung cancer patients underwent thoracic surgery in China. The rearrangement joins TRBV10-3 to TRBJ2-1; 10 nucleotides line up with TRBD2. Sequencing was carried out using distant non-tumor lung tissue. This TCR was recovered from a man between 65 and 85 years old with non-small cell lung cancer. CDR3 nucleotides: TGTGCCATCAGTGAGGTAGCGGGAGGTAAGAATGAGCAGTTCTTC. Protein sequence: CAISEVAGGKNEQFF.